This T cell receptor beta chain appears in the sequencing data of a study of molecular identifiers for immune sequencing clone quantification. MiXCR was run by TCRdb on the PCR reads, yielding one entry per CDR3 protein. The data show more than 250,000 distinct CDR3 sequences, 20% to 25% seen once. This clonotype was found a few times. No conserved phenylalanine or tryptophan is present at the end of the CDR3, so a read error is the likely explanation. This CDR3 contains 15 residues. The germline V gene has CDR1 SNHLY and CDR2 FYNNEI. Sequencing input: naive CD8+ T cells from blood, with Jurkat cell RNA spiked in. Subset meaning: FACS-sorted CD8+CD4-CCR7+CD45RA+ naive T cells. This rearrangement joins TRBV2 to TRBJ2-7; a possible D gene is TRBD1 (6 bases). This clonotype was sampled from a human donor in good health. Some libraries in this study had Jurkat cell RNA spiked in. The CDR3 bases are TGTGCCAGCAGTGACCCGGGACACAACTCCTACAAGCAGTACCTC. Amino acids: CASSDPGHNSYKQYL.